A selection of T cell receptor beta chains follows, all from one sample in a study of blood T cell repertoires in COVID-19. Data came from immunoSEQ multiplex PCR; TCRdb stores just in-frame clones and leaves some out. Of 450,000 to 500,000 clones listed, roughly 88% were seen once; the top ten hold approximately 2.9%. Material for sequencing was peripheral blood. These receptor sequences come from a human donor in a cohort sampled during active COVID-19. CDR3s include the opening cysteine and the closing phenylalanine or tryptophan. A D gene is named only where the DNA matches it firmly. The size entry is marked missing in some rows and otherwise reads once, few, many or a size class.

NA TRBD1 TRBJ2-3 TRBV24-1 TGTGCCACCAGTGACATGACAGGGAAAAGCACAGATACGCAGTATTTT CATSDMTGKSTDTQYF
NA NA TRBJ2-1 TRBV7-3 TGTGCCAGCAGCCCCGCTTGGGCGAGCTCCTACAATGAGCAGTTCTTC CASSPAWASSYNEQFF
once NA TRBJ1-6 TRBV11-2 TGTGCCAGCAGCTTAGCCGGACAGCTATTCAATTCACCCCTCCACTTT CASSLAGQLFNSPLHF
NA NA TRBJ2-4 TRBV7-2 TGTGCCAGCAGCTTCGGGGTTGTAAACATTCAGTACTTC CASSFGVVNIQYF
NA NA TRBJ2-7 TRBV9 TGTGCCAGCAGCGTAGAGAGCGGAAGCTCCTACGAGCAGTACTTC CASSVESGSSYEQYF
few TRBD1 TRBJ1-1 TRBV6-5 TGTGCCAGCAGCCATGGACAGGGAGGTACTGAAGCTTTCTTT CASSHGQGGTEAFF
NA TRBD1 TRBJ1-6 TRBV30 TGTGCCTGGAGTTCGACAGGGGGCGCCGATTCACCCCTCCACTTT CAWSSTGGADSPLHF
NA TRBD1 TRBJ1-6 TRBV9 TGTGCCAGCAGCGTCCGGGACAGGGGGCTTGGATCACCCCTCCACTTT CASSVRDRGLGSPLHF
NA TRBD1 TRBJ1-3 TRBV5-4 TGTGCCAGCAGCTTACAGACAGGGTCTGGAAACACCATATATTTT CASSLQTGSGNTIYF
NA NA TRBJ1-1 TRBV6-5 TGTGCCAGCAGTACCAGGGCCACTGAAGCTTTCTTT CASSTRATEAFF
NA TRBD1 TRBJ1-5 TRBV2 TGTGCCAGCAGTCGAGGGGGCTACAATCAGCCCCAGCATTTT CASSRGGYNQPQHF
NA NA TRBJ1-4 TRBV21-1 TGTGCCAGCAGCAAAGGGCCTGAGGGGACAGGGGGAAACTCTAAACAACTGTTTTTT CASSKGPEGTGGNSKQLFF
NA NA TRBJ1-1 TRBV20-1 TGCAGTGCTAGTGGCGGGGTCCGTGAAGCTTTCTTT CSASGGVREAFF
NA NA TRBJ2-3 TRBV11-2 TGTGCCAGCAGCTTAAATGCACATAGCACAGATACGCAGTATTTT CASSLNAHSTDTQYF
NA NA TRBJ2-6 TRBV19 TGTGCCAGTAGTATTACTAACCCCCCTGGGGCCAACGTCCTGACTTTC CASSITNPPGANVLTF
NA NA TRBJ2-1 TRBV5-5 TGTGCCAGCGGGGCAGATTATGGGGAGCAGTTCTTC CASGADYGEQFF
once NA TRBJ1-5 TRBV28 TGTGCCAGCAGTTTGGGGCAGGGACTCAATCAGCCCCAGCATTTT CASSLGQGLNQPQHF
NA TRBD2 TRBJ2-5 TRBV3-1/TRBV3-2 TGTGCCAGCAGCCCGGGGGAGGCTAGCGGGAGGTTTCAAGAGACCCAGTACTTC CASSPGEASGRFQETQYF
NA NA TRBJ1-6 TRBV5-4 TGTGCCAGCAGCTTGAACGGGTATAATTCACCCCTCCACTTT CASSLNGYNSPLHF
once TRBD2 TRBJ2-2 TRBV3-1/TRBV3-2 TGTGCCAGCAGCCCGGGACTAGCGGGGAACACCGGGGAGCTGTTTTTT CASSPGLAGNTGELFF
NA TRBD2 TRBJ2-7 TRBV3-1/TRBV3-2 TGTGCCAGCACCAATGGGGCTAGCGGAACCTACGAGCAGTACTTC CASTNGASGTYEQYF
NA NA TRBJ1-6 TRBV6-5 TGTGCCAGCAGTCACAGGGTCTCACCCCTCCACTTT CASSHRVSPLHF
NA NA TRBJ1-6 TRBV11-2 TGTGCCAGCAGCTTAGATGTGGGGGGGAATTCACCCCTCCACTTT CASSLDVGGNSPLHF
NA TRBD2 TRBJ2-3 TRBV19 TGTGCCAGTAGTAGGTCGACTAGCGGACTAGCTTCAGATACGCAGTATTTT CASSRSTSGLASDTQYF
NA TRBD2 TRBJ2-1 TRBV2 TGTGCCAGCAGTGGTCTAGCGGGAGTCAATGAGCAGTTCTTC CASSGLAGVNEQFF
NA TRBD1 TRBJ1-4 TRBV7-2 TGTGCCAGCAGCTTACGGACAGGGTTGAATGAAAAACTGTTTTTT CASSLRTGLNEKLFF
NA NA TRBJ2-1 TRBV14 TGTGCCAGCAGCCAAAGATCGGGTGACCCGAGCTCCTACAATGAGCAGTTCTTC CASSQRSGDPSSYNEQFF
NA NA TRBJ2-7 TRBV9 TGTGCCAGCAGCGCCCGATCCAGGGAAGGCGAGCAGTACTTC CASSARSREGEQYF
NA TRBD1 TRBJ1-2 TRBV7-2 TGTGCCAGCAGCGCACAGGGGGGGGGAAACTATGGCTACACCTTC CASSAQGGGNYGYTF
NA TRBD1 TRBJ1-2 TRBV29-1 TGCAGCGTCGTACAAGAACAGGGGCGGGGTGGCTACACCTTC CSVVQEQGRGGYTF
once TRBD1 TRBJ1-2 TRBV5-4 TGTGCCAGCAGCTGGAAAACCGGGACAGGGGCCGGTGGCTACACCTTC CASSWKTGTGAGGYTF
NA TRBD1 TRBJ1-3 TRBV19 TGTGCCAGTAGACCGGGACAGGGGTCTGGAAACACCATATATTTT CASRPGQGSGNTIYF
NA TRBD1 TRBJ1-2 TRBV7-8 TGTGCCAGCAGCTTAGCGGGGGGACAGGGATCCCGATATGGCTACACCTTC CASSLAGGQGSRYGYTF
NA TRBD2 TRBJ2-1 TRBV5-1 TGCGCCAGCAGCTTCCAGGCCGGGACTAGCGGCAATGAGCAGTTCTTC CASSFQAGTSGNEQFF
NA NA TRBJ2-7 TRBV9 TGTGCCAGCAGCCCCTCTGGGGACTCTTCCTACGAGCAGTACTTC CASSPSGDSSYEQYF
NA TRBD1 TRBJ1-2 TRBV19 TGTGCCAGTAGTGGGCCCCAGGGGGACGTCTATGGCTACACCTTC CASSGPQGDVYGYTF
NA TRBD2 TRBJ2-6 TRBV6-6 TGTGCCAGCAGTCCCCTAGCGGGAGGACTAGGTGGGGCCAACGTCCTGACTTTC CASSPLAGGLGGANVLTF